The 18 T cell receptor beta chains below all came from one sample that was sequenced in a study of blood T cell repertoires in COVID-19. TCRdb's table, derived via immunoSEQ multiplex PCR, lists solely in-frame clones and lacks some. The sample contains 120,000 or so clones, about three quarters of which appear only once. Sequencing used peripheral blood. The receptors here all came from a man in his sixties or seventies with acute or convalescent COVID-19.

V gene TRBV28 combines with J gene TRBJ1-2; possibly TRBD1 for D (5 bases). The CDR3 is made up of 15 amino acids. Trimming stripped 5 bases from V and 4 bases from J, with 17 bases between. The germline V gene has CDR1 MDHEN and CDR2 SYDVKM. Written as DNA, the CDR3 is TGTGCCAGCAGTGCCCAGGGAGGTATTAGCTATGGCTACACCTTC. Its translation is CASSAQGGISYGYTF.

The genes are TRBV27 and TRBJ1-1; TRBD1 matches at 10 bases. V gave up 6 bases and J gave up 4 bases; unmatched junction bases: 8. Looked up from germline, CDR1 is MNHEY and CDR2 is SMNVEV (reference sequence). This CDR3 has 15 amino acids. CDR3 sequence reads: CASSLPGTGVTEAFF. CDR3 coding DNA: TGTGCCAGCAGCCTCCCCGGGACAGGGGTCACTGAAGCTTTCTTT.

The V call is TRBV29-1, the J call TRBJ2-3; possibly TRBD1 for D (6 bases). Trimming took 5 bases from V and 3 from J, leaving 9 bases between them. There are 12 residues in the CDR3. Germline V gene data show CDR1 as SQVTM and CDR2 as ANQGSEA. CDR3: CSVKQGTDTQYF. Here the CDR3 DNA reads TGCAGCGTTAAACAGGGAACAGATACGCAGTATTTT.

V is TRBV5-1 and J is TRBJ1-4, with 9 bases that match TRBD1. The CDR3 spans 15 residues. CDR1 and CDR2 from the germline V gene are SGHRS and YFSETQ. With 4 bases clipped from V and 8 bases from J, the junction kept 9 bases outside the gene matches. CDR3 region: CASSPQGAEGEKLFF. The CDR3 region has the DNA TGCGCCAGCAGCCCACAGGGGGCTGAAGGGGAAAAACTGTTTTTT.

The chain joins TRBV5-1 to TRBJ2-5; the D is unclear. The CDR3 runs to 13 residues. V lost 1 base and J 3 bases, leaving 7 bases between the germline ends. Germline values: CDR1 SGHRS, CDR2 YFSETQ. The CDR3 coding sequence is TGCGCCAGCAGCTTGCTAGAGGAAGAGACCCAGTACTTC. Its translation: CASSLLEEETQYF. Full variable domain (remainder filled in from reference TRBV5-1 and TRBJ2-5): KAGVTQTPRYLIKTRGQQVTLSCSPISGHRSVSWYQQTPGQGLQFLFEYFSETQRNKGNFPGRFSGRQFSNSRSEMNVSTLELGDSALYLCASSLLEEETQYFGPGTRLLVL.

The chain joins TRBV18 to TRBJ1-1; no firm D call. Germline V gene sequence: CDR1 KGHSH, CDR2 LQKENI. The CDR3 contains 11 residues. The V end lost 2 bases, the J end lost 7 bases, and 5 bases lay between the germline ends. Here the CDR3 reads CASSPSSEAFF. For the CDR3, the DNA is TGTGCCAGCTCACCATCGAGTGAAGCTTTCTTT.

The chain joins TRBV9 to TRBJ2-1; D gene ambiguous. This CDR3 is built from 14 residues. Trimming took 0 bases from V and 2 from J, leaving 6 bases between them. Germline values: CDR1 SGDLS, CDR2 YYNGEE. The chain's CDR3 is CASSVGSAYNEQFF. For the CDR3, the DNA is TGTGCCAGCAGCGTAGGAAGCGCCTACAATGAGCAGTTCTTC.

This chain connects TRBV30 to TRBJ1-1; 11 nucleotides match TRBD1. J gave up 10 bases and V 4 bases, and 5 bases lay outside the gene matches. This CDR3 has 12 residues. Germline V lookup: CDR1 GTSNPN, CDR2 SVGIG (reference sequence). The CDR3 DNA is TGTGCCTGGAACGGGGACAGGGGGGGAGCTTTCTTT. Amino acid sequence: CAWNGDRGGAFF.

The chain combines TRBV3-1 (or the pseudogene TRBV3-2) with TRBJ1-1, with D possibly being TRBD1 (6 bases). Germline V lookup: CDR1 LGHDT, CDR2 YNNKEL (reference sequence). The CDR3 length is 13 residues. V lost 4 bases and J 3 bases, leaving 9 bases between the germline ends. DNA of the CDR3: TGTGCCAGCAGCCGGGGACAAGACACTGAAGCTTTCTTT. Its protein product is CASSRGQDTEAFF.

This chain links TRBV28 with TRBJ1-4, with D perhaps TRBD1 (6 bases). V gave up 7 bases and J gave up 7 bases, with 16 bases separating them. CDR1 MDHEN and CDR2 SYDVKM come from the germline V gene. The CDR3 has 14 amino acids. The CDR3 nucleotides are TGTGCCAGCAACCGACAGGTTAGGGGTGAAAAACTGTTTTTT. This translates into CASNRQVRGEKLFF.

The V call is TRBV9, the J call TRBJ2-5, with 7 bases identical to TRBD2. CDR1 SGDLS and CDR2 YYNGEE come from the germline V gene. This CDR3 is 15 amino acids long. Trimming cost V 0 bases and J 2 bases; bases outside gene matches: 4. CDR3 nucleotide sequence: TGTGCCAGCAGCGTAGGACTAGCAGAGCAAGAGACCCAGTACTTC. Translated: CASSVGLAEQETQYF.

The chain is built from TRBV7-8 and TRBJ2-7; TRBD2 matches 14 bases. Germline V lookup: CDR1 SGHVS, CDR2 FQNEAQ. Unmatched junction bases numbered 6, after V lost 5 bases and J lost 0 bases. The CDR3 length is 17 residues. CDR3 residues: CASSPGTSGSYSYEQYF. The DNA for the CDR3 is TGTGCCAGCAGCCCCGGGACTAGCGGGAGCTACTCCTACGAGCAGTACTTC.

Only one count was recorded for this clone. This rearrangement joins TRBV27 to TRBJ1-5; TRBD1 might be the D (6 bases). Trimming cost V 3 bases and J 3 bases, with 9 bases left between them. The CDR3 runs to 14 residues. Germline lookup yields CDR1 MNHEY and CDR2 SMNVEV (reference sequence). The CDR3 DNA sequence: TGTGCCAGCAGTTTTAGGGGGTACAATCAGCCCCAGCATTTT. Its translation is CASSFRGYNQPQHF.

V usage is TRBV5-4 and J usage is TRBJ1-2, with TRBD1 matching 7 bases. J lost 5 bases, V lost 6 bases, and 7 bases had no gene match. Germline assignment: CDR1 SGHNT and CDR2 YYREEE (reference sequence). The CDR3 loop spans 13 amino acids. CDR3 sequence reads: CASKGRGDYGYTF. In nucleotides, the CDR3 is TGTGCCAGCAAGGGCAGGGGGGATTATGGCTACACCTTC.

This clone was counted ten times or more. The chain couples TRBV6-4 to TRBJ2-2; 9 nucleotides agree with TRBD2. The germline gives CDR1 MRHNA, CDR2 SNTAGT. Losses at the gene ends were 0 bases for V and 7 bases for J; bases not matched to a gene: 3. The CDR3 extends over 15 amino acids. The DNA for the CDR3 is TGTGCCAGCAGTGACTCTAGCGGGAGTGGCGGGGAGCTGTTTTTT. It encodes CASSDSSGSGGELFF.

The rearrangement joins TRBV30 to TRBJ2-2; a possible D gene is TRBD2 (6 bases). The V gene lost 2 bases and the J gene lost 1 base, with 11 bases spanning the gap. Germline CDR1 reads GTSNPN; CDR2 reads SVGIG (reference sequence). The CDR3 covers 15 residues. The CDR3 sequence is CAWSSLGGNTGELFF. The CDR3 DNA reads as TGTGCCTGGAGTTCCCTGGGGGGGAACACCGGGGAGCTGTTTTTT.

This clone was observed a single time. This chain joins TRBV6-2 or TRBV6-3 and TRBJ2-2; 9 positions agree with TRBD2. Germline loops: CDR1 MNHEY, CDR2 SVGEGT. V was pared by 5 bases and J by 0 bases, with 4 bases of the junction left unmatched. The CDR3 loop spans 16 amino acids. The chain's CDR3 is CASSGLATSNTGELFF. Here the CDR3 DNA reads TGTGCCAGCAGTGGACTAGCGACATCGAACACCGGGGAGCTGTTTTTT.

V usage is TRBV18 and J usage is TRBJ1-1; TRBD1 is a possible D gene (5 bases). V lost 4 bases and J 8 bases, leaving 11 bases between the germline ends. CDR1 is KGHSH and CDR2 is LQKENI in the germline V gene. The CDR3 totals 12 residues. CDR3 protein: CASSQGRDEAFF. The DNA for the CDR3 is TGTGCCAGCTCACAGGGGCGGGACGAAGCTTTCTTT.